The 16 T cell receptor beta chains below were found in one sample sequenced in a study of cytomegalovirus exposure and HLA in healthy donors. This table comes from immunoSEQ multiplex PCR, and its TCRdb copy is limited to in-frame clones, with some not included. The table lists around 160,000 clones, around 89% of them singletons. The sequencing sample was made of PBMCs. Source of these receptors: a young man in good health and CMV-seronegative.

The V and J genes are TRBV7-6 and TRBJ1-1, with a possible D match to TRBD1 (6 bases). This CDR3 has 13 residues. Germline CDR1 reads SGHVS; CDR2 reads FNYEAQ. The V end was cut by 5 bases, the J end by 7 bases, with 14 bases between. The CDR3 sequence is CASSPGTPREAFF. The CDR3 nucleotides are TGTGCCAGCAGCCCTGGGACACCGCGTGAAGCTTTCTTT.

The chain employs TRBV10-2 and TRBJ1-4; D gene ambiguous. This CDR3 has 13 residues. Per germline, CDR1 WSHSY and CDR2 SAAADI. The V and J ends lost 3 bases and 7 bases respectively, with 9 bases between them. The CDR3 DNA is TGCGCCAGCAGTGAAGCCGGGTCTGAAAAACTGTTTTTT. Its protein is CASSEAGSEKLFF.

The rearrangement uses TRBV5-1 and TRBJ1-1, with TRBD1 matching 10 bases. CDR3 length: 17 residues. Unmatched junction bases numbered 6, after V lost 0 bases and J lost 1 base. Germline V gene sequence: CDR1 SGHRS, CDR2 YFSETQ. The CDR3 nucleotides read TGCGCCAGCAGCTTGGAGGGACAGGGGTTGAGGAACACTGAAGCTTTCTTT. Amino acid sequence: CASSLEGQGLRNTEAFF.

The chain uses TRBV5-1 and TRBJ2-1; D unresolved. Germline V lookup: CDR1 SGHRS, CDR2 YFSETQ. CDR3 length: 14 amino acids. The V end was cut by 6 bases, the J end by 9 bases, with 19 bases between. The CDR3 loop is CASNLGQPSSEQFF. CDR3 coding DNA: TGCGCCAGCAACCTTGGGCAACCAAGTTCTGAGCAGTTCTTC.

The gene calls are TRBV4-2 and TRBJ2-3; 10 nucleotides line up with TRBD2. Germline lookup yields CDR1 LGHNA and CDR2 YNFKEQ. CDR3 length: 17 residues. Trimming removed 3 bases from V and 0 bases from J; junction bases left unmatched: 6. The CDR3 protein is CASSQVTSGDSTDTQYF. DNA for the CDR3: TGTGCCAGCAGCCAGGTCACTAGCGGGGACAGCACAGATACGCAGTATTTT.

The chain recombines TRBV4-1 with TRBJ2-2, with 11 bases aligning to TRBD2. The trim removed 0 bases at V and 3 bases at J, leaving 0 bases unmatched. The CDR3 spans 16 residues. Germline V gene data show CDR1 as MGHRA and CDR2 as YSYEKL. CDR3 sequence: CASSQETSGDTGELFF. The CDR3, as DNA: TGCGCCAGCAGCCAAGAGACTAGCGGGGACACCGGGGAGCTGTTTTTT.

The chain uses TRBV28 and TRBJ2-7, with D perhaps matching TRBD2 (6 bases). From germline, CDR1 is MDHEN and CDR2 SYDVKM. This CDR3 has 15 residues. V was trimmed by 0 bases and J by 3 bases, leaving 12 bases between them. CDR3 nucleotides: TGTGCCAGCAGTTTATGGCGGGAAGAAAACTACGAGCAGTACTTC. Translating gives CASSLWREENYEQYF.

The chain has TRBV4-1 and TRBJ2-3, with D unclear. V dropped 0 bases and J dropped 4 bases, with 11 bases sitting between them. CDR3 size: 15 residues. In germline, CDR1 is MGHRA, CDR2 YSYEKL. The CDR3: CASSQDLGASDTQYF. In DNA form, the CDR3 reads TGCGCCAGCAGCCAAGACCTGGGCGCTTCAGATACGCAGTATTTT.

With regard to this clone: Other DNA sequences in this sample translate to the same CDR3. The rearrangement links TRBV27 to TRBJ1-1; D perhaps matches TRBD1 (6 bases). Trimming removed 5 bases from V and 4 bases from J, with 14 bases in between. Germline CDR1 reads MNHEY; CDR2 reads SMNVEV (reference sequence). There are 14 residues in the CDR3. CDR3 nucleotide sequence: TGTGCCAGCAGTCTCAGTGGGGGCGGCACTGAAGCTTTCTTT. Amino acid sequence: CASSLSGGGTEAFF.

CDR3 sequence reads: CASSSGSSDTQYF. The CDR3 DNA is TGTGCCAGCAGTAGCGGGAGTAGCGATACGCAGTATTTT. V usage is TRBV28 and J usage is TRBJ2-3, with 8 bases that match TRBD2. From germline, CDR1 is MDHEN and CDR2 SYDVKM. The CDR3 is made up of 13 amino acids. The V and J ends lost 5 bases and 6 bases, in that order; junction bases with no gene match: 4.

This chain joins TRBV2 and TRBJ1-1; D uncertain. The V gene lost 5 bases and the J gene lost 1 base, with 17 bases spanning the gap. Germline V gene lookup returns CDR1 SNHLY and CDR2 FYNNEI. The CDR3 has 16 amino acids. The DNA of the CDR3 is TGTGCCAGCAGTCGGTATGATAGTTTTAGGAACACTGAAGCTTTCTTT. As protein: CASSRYDSFRNTEAFF.

V gene TRBV28 combines with J gene TRBJ1-5; no clear D. V was clipped by 4 bases and J by 0 bases, with 7 bases between them. The CDR3 is made up of 14 amino acids. Looked up from germline, CDR1 is MDHEN and CDR2 is SYDVKM. The CDR3 sequence is CASSSQDSNQPQHF. The CDR3 nucleotides are TGTGCCAGCAGTTCCCAGGATAGCAATCAGCCCCAGCATTTT.

The CDR3 loop is CASRGTGNQPQHF. Written as DNA, the CDR3 is TGTGCCAGCAGGGGGACAGGCAATCAGCCCCAGCATTTT. V and J are TRBV6-5 and TRBJ1-5; TRBD1 matches 7 bases. Unmatched junction bases numbered 1, after V lost 6 bases and J lost 2 bases. CDR3 size: 13 residues. Germline V gene lookup returns CDR1 MNHEY and CDR2 SVGAGI.

The rearrangement links TRBV27 to TRBJ1-3; possible D gene TRBD1, 6 bases. The V gene lost 3 bases and the J gene lost 3 bases, with 6 bases spanning the gap. Germline loops: CDR1 MNHEY, CDR2 SMNVEV (reference sequence). This CDR3 has 13 amino acids. CDR3 DNA sequence: TGTGCCAGCAGTTTCAGGGGTGGAAACACCATATATTTT. It yields the protein CASSFRGGNTIYF.

The chain is built from TRBV19 and TRBJ1-2; 7 nucleotides agree with TRBD1. The CDR3 sequence is 13 residues long. With 6 bases clipped from V and 5 bases from J, the junction kept 6 bases outside the gene matches. Germline loops: CDR1 LNHDA, CDR2 SQIVND (reference sequence). The CDR3, as DNA: TGTGCCAGTAGCCTGGACAGGAATTATGGCTACACCTTC. This gives the protein CASSLDRNYGYTF.

This sequence joins TRBV19 and TRBJ2-3, with D possibly TRBD1 on 5 matching bases. The CDR3 sequence is 15 residues long. CDR1 is LNHDA, CDR2 SQIVND, per germline (reference sequence). Trimming removed 3 bases at V and 2 bases at J, with 12 bases between. CDR3 DNA sequence: TGTGCCAGTAGTATGCAGGGCTCGATCACAGATACGCAGTATTTT. The encoded protein is CASSMQGSITDTQYF. The complete variable domain, with remaining parts taken from reference TRBV19 and TRBJ2-3, reads DGGITQSPKYLFRKEGQNVTLSCEQNLNHDAMYWYRQDPGQGLRLIYYSQIVNDFQKGDIAEGYSVSREKKESFPLTVTSAQKNPTAFYLCASSMQGSITDTQYFGPGTRLTVL.